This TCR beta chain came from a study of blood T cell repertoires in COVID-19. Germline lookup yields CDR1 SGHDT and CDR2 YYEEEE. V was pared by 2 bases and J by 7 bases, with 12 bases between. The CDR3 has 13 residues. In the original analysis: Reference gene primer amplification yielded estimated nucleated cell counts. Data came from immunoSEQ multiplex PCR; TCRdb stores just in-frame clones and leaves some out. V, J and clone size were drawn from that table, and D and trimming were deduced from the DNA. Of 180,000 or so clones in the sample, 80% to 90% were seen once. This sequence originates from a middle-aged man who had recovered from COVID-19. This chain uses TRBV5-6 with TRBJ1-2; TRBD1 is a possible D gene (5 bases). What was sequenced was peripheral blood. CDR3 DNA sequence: TGTGCCAGCAGCTTAGGGGTTTCGGTTGGCTACACCTTC. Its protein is CASSLGVSVGYTF.